A selection of T cell receptor beta chains follows, all from one sample in a study of identical twins. TCRdb re-derived calls from the 5' RACE reads in MiXCR, one entry per CDR3 protein. There are 430,000 or so distinct CDR3 sequences in the sample; 24% occur only once, and about 2.7% lies in the top ten. The data were also submitted as part of a second study, on T cells expressing NK-cell markers.

Input material: CD4+ T cells sorted from blood. These receptors all come from a woman aged 18-30 years in good health. Each CDR3 is given with its conserved first and last residue.

TRBJ1-4 | TRBV29-1 | CSVEDRQGQGARKLFF
TRBJ2-1 | TRBV20-1 | CSARNLGGAGYNEQFF
TRBJ2-3 | TRBV5-1 | CASRSGTVGGTDTQYF
TRBJ1-1 | TRBV11-2 | CASSPRQKAFF
TRBJ2-1 | TRBV7-2 | CASSLARLAGVNEQFF
TRBJ2-3 | TRBV3-1 | CASSPRYGGADTQYF
TRBJ1-1 | TRBV12-3/TRBV12-4 | CASSYRAEAFF
TRBJ2-5 | TRBV5-5 | CASSLEEWTAETQYF
TRBJ2-6 | TRBV2 | CASSQQALLEGANVLTF
TRBJ2-2 | TRBV6-1 | CASSRLTIGTGELFF
TRBJ2-7 | TRBV5-6 | CASSLEISYEQYF
TRBJ2-4 | TRBV12-3/TRBV12-4 | CASSIQGNLNIQYF
TRBJ2-3 | TRBV20-1 | CSASPPPGTSGASTDTQYF
TRBJ2-1 | TRBV11-3 | CASSVRGNEQFF